This TCR beta chain was identified in a study of blood T cell repertoires in COVID-19. Study-level information: Nucleic acid was either cDNA or gDNA, and it came from T cells, B-cell-depleted T cells, or PBMCs.

Authors' data handling: Reference gene primer amplification gave nucleated cell count estimates. TCRdb's table, derived via immunoSEQ multiplex PCR, lists solely in-frame clones and lacks some. That table furnishes V, J and clone size, whereas the DNA furnished D and trimming. The sample comprises fewer than 250,000 clones, 85% of which are singletons, and 5.5% to 7.5% rests with the top ten. This CDR3 spans 15 amino acids. Losses at the gene ends were 3 bases for V and 2 bases for J; bases not matched to a gene: 4. Per germline, CDR1 MNHNS and CDR2 SASEGT. The chain couples TRBV6-1 to TRBJ2-7; 10 nucleotides line up with TRBD2. This TCR derives from a woman aged 55-70 years with active or convalescent COVID-19. Sequencing input: peripheral blood. The CDR3 nucleotides read TGTGCCAGCAGTGAGACTAGCGGGTCCCCCTACGAGCAGTACTTC. Its translation: CASSETSGSPYEQYF.